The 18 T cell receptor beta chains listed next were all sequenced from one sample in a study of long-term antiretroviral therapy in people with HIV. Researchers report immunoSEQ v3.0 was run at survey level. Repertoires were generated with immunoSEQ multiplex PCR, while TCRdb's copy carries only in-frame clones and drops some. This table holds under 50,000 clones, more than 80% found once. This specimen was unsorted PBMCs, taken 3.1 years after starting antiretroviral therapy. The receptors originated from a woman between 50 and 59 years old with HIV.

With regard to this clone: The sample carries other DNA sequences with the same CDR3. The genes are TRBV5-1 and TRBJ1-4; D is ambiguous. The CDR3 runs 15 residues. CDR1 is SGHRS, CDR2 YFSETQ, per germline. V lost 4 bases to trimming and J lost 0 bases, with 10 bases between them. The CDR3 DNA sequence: TGCGCCAGCAGCCCGTGGACGGCAACTAATGAAAAACTGTTTTTT. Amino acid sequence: CASSPWTATNEKLFF.

The CDR3: CASSYQAFISEAFF. The CDR3 DNA is TGTGCCAGCAGTTACCAGGCTTTTATCTCTGAAGCTTTCTTT. V usage is TRBV6-6 and J usage is TRBJ1-1; no clear D gene. V was clipped by 2 bases and J by 6 bases, with 13 bases between them. Looked up from germline, CDR1 is MNHNY and CDR2 is SVGAGI (reference sequence). The CDR3 is 14 residues long.

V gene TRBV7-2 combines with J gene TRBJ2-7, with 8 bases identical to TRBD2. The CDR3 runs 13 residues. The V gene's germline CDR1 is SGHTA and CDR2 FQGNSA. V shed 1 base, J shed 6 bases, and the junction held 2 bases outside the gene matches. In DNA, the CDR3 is TGTGCCAGCAGCTTAGTCGGGGGGGTCGAGCAGTACTTC. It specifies CASSLVGGVEQYF.

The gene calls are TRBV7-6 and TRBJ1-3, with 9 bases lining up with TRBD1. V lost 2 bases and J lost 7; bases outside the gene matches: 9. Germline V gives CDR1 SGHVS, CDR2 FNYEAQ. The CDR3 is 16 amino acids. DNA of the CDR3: TGTGCCAGCAGCTTATACGACAGGGGGAGAACGAACACCATATATTTT. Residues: CASSLYDRGRTNTIYF.

CDR3 nucleotide sequence: TGCGCCAGCAGCCCCATCTTTTCGACGAAGGAGGAGACCCAGTACTTC. This translates into CASSPIFSTKEETQYF. V is TRBV4-1 and J is TRBJ2-5, with D unclear. V was clipped by 4 bases and J by 5 bases, with 20 bases between them. The CDR3 is 16 residues long. Germline V CDR1 and CDR2: MGHRA, YSYEKL.

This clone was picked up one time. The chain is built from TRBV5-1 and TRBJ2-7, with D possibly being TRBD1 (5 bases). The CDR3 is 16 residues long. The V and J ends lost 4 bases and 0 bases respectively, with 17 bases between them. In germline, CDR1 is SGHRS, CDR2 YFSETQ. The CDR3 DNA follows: TGCGCCAGCAGCGATCACAGGCTCAGGAGCTCCTACGAGCAGTACTTC. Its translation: CASSDHRLRSSYEQYF. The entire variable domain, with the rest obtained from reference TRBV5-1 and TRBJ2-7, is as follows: KAGVTQTPRYLIKTRGQQVTLSCSPISGHRSVSWYQQTPGQGLQFLFEYFSETQRNKGNFPGRFSGRQFSNSRSEMNVSTLELGDSALYLCASSDHRLRSSYEQYFGPGTRLTVT.

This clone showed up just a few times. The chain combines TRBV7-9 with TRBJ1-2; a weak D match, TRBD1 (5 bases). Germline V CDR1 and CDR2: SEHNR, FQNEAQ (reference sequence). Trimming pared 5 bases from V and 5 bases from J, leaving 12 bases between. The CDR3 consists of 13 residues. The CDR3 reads CASSRPGRYGYTF. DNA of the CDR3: TGTGCCAGCAGCCGTCCAGGGAGGTATGGCTACACCTTC.

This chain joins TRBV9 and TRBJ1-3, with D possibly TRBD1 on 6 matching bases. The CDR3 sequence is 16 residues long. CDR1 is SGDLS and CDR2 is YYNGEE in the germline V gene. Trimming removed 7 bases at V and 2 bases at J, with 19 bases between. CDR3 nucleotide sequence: TGTGCCAGCCAAAGGGGGGACGGCTTCACTGGAAACACCATATATTTT. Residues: CASQRGDGFTGNTIYF.

The CDR3, as DNA: TGTGCCAGTAGTATAGGGGGGTCCTACAATGAGCAGTTCTTC. Encoded protein: CASSIGGSYNEQFF. V gene TRBV19 combines with J gene TRBJ2-1, with D tentatively TRBD1 or TRBD2 (5 bases each). V shed 1 base and J shed 1 base, with 5 bases lying between them. This CDR3 spans 14 amino acids. Germline values: CDR1 LNHDA, CDR2 SQIVND (reference sequence).

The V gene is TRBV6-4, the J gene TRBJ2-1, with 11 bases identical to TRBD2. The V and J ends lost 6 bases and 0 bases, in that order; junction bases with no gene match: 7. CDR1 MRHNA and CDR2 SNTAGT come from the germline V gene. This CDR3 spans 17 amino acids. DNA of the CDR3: TGTGCCAGCAGCCGGGGACTAGCGGTGAGCTCCTACAATGAGCAGTTCTTC. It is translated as CASSRGLAVSSYNEQFF.

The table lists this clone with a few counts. The CDR3 loop is CASSAKFPTNEKLFF. DNA of the CDR3: TGTGCCAGCTCTGCTAAGTTCCCAACTAATGAAAAACTGTTTTTT. This chain uses TRBV19 with TRBJ1-4; D not certain. Deletions cut 9 bases from V and 0 bases from J, with 14 bases between. This CDR3 has 15 residues. Looked up from germline, CDR1 is LNHDA and CDR2 is SQIVND (reference sequence).

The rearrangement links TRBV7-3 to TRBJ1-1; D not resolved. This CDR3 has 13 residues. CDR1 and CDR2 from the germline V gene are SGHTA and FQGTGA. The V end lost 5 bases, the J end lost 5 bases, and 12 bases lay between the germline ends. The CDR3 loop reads CASSRGLGTEAFF. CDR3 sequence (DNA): TGTGCCAGCAGCCGGGGTCTAGGGACTGAAGCTTTCTTT.

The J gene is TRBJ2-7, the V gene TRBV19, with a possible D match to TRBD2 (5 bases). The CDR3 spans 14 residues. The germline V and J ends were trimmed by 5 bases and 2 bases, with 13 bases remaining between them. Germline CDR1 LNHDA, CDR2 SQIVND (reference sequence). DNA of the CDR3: TGTGCCAGTAGTCCCCGGACTGGAACCTACGAGCAGTACTTC. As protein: CASSPRTGTYEQYF.

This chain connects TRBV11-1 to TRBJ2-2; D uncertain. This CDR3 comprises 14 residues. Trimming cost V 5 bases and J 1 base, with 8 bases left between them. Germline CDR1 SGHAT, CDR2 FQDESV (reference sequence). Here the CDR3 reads CASSQNRNTGELFF. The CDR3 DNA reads TGTGCCAGCAGCCAAAACAGGAACACCGGGGAGCTGTTTTTT.

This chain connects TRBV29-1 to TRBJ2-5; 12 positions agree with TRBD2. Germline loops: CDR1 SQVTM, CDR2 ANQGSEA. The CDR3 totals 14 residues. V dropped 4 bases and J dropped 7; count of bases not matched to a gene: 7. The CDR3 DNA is TGCAGCGTTGCGACTAGCGGGGGACCTGGGACCCAGTACTTC. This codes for CSVATSGGPGTQYF.

The CDR3 DNA is TGTGCCAGCAGCTGGGGAGGCGGCGGAAACACTGAAGCTTTCTTT. Residues: CASSWGGGGNTEAFF. V usage is TRBV7-3 and J usage is TRBJ1-1; D uncertain. The CDR3 length is 15 residues. Germline V lookup: CDR1 SGHTA, CDR2 FQGTGA. Trimming pared 4 bases from V and 2 bases from J, leaving 14 bases between.

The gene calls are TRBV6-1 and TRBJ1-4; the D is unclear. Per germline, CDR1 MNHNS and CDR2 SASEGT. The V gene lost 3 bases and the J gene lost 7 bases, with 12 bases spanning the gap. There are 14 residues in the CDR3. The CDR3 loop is CASSDNRGSEKLFF. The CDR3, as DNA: TGTGCCAGCAGTGATAACAGAGGTAGTGAAAAACTGTTTTTT.

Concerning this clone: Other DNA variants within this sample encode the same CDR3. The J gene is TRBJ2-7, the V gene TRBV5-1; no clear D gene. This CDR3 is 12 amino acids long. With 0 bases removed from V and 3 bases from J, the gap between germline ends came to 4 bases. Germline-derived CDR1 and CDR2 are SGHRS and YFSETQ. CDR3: CASSLGDYEQYF. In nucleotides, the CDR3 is TGCGCCAGCAGCTTGGGAGACTACGAGCAGTACTTC.